This T cell receptor (beta chain) appears in the sequencing data of a study of shared clonotypes between healthy human individuals. Clones were read by immunoSEQ multiplex PCR, and TCRdb kept only the in-frame ones, dropping some. The data contain roughly 2 million clones, roughly 95% of them seen just once; the ten biggest clones take up under 0.15%. Each donor was a Caucasian adult residing in Nashville, Tennessee. The sequenced sample consisted of naive CD4+ T cells sorted from blood. Subset reported: CD45RA+ positively selected. The sequence was collected from a young man in good health.

CDR3: CASSRAGRTATGELFF. CDR3 nucleotides: TGTGCCAGCAGCCGAGCTGGGAGGACGGCTACCGGGGAGCTGTTTTTT. The chain uses TRBV5-4 and TRBJ2-2, with a possible D match to TRBD2 (6 bases). Per germline, CDR1 SGHNT and CDR2 YYREEE (reference sequence). Trimming cost V 4 bases and J 5 bases, with 18 bases left between them. This CDR3 contains 16 residues.